This record covers a single T cell receptor (beta chain). The antigen it binds to is not known. Per-nucleotide qualities are absent, and no much larger clonotype sits a single base away. The sample belongs to a study of T cell responses to AZD1222 COVID-19 vaccine (dated by TCRdb to 2020 to 2023). At the level of the whole study: A total of 233 trial participants underwent TCR sequencing, of whom around 200 received two doses of AZD1222 and roughly 25 received two doses of the MenACWY control vaccine. Enrollment into the trials was organized by age into subgroups of 18-55, 56-69 and 70-plus years, and those subgroups contained about 160, 30 and 59 TCR-sequenced participants, respectively. The full study reports these points: In the small 56-69-year group, the increase in depth fell short of significance, most likely because of low power. No day 14 peak-response samples were available, so repertoires were characterized only after the peak T cell response. Participants were mostly white British, with more females than males. The authors suggested clonal diversity may have been underestimated. Conclusions about previously exposed vaccinees are limited, since just 6 or 7 AZD1222 recipients were seropositive for SARS-CoV-2 at baseline. A significant rise in spike-specific TCR breadth and depth was observed after two AZD1222 doses relative to day 0 and relative to MenACWY recipients. Vaccine-associated CD4 TCRs spanned the whole spike protein, with dominant responses in regions 160-218 and 743-854. Reportedly, close to half of the unique spike-specific TCRs recognized epitopes lying outside the regions that are mutated in the B.1.351 and B.1.1.7 variants.

The CDR3 covers 14 residues, taking in both the cysteine and the phenylalanine. Just CDR3 DNA is preserved here, 42 bases in frame from base 1. CDR1 and CDR2, looked up from the germline V gene (reference sequence), are LNHNV and YYDKDF. The junction carries 14 bases between V and J, which are trimmed by 4 bases and 7 bases respectively. The CDR3 regions of human TCRbeta chains were subjected to immunosequencing. Under the source paper's analysis protocol: Repertoire TCRs were matched against a reference library of SARS-CoV-2-specific TCRs generated with the MIRA antigen-specificity platform. Breadth meant the fraction of unique TCRs that were SARS-CoV-2-associated, whereas depth meant the fraction of total T cells that were SARS-CoV-2-associated. Using the MIRA data, every spike-specific TCR was mapped to the spike region that the TCR reacted to and assigned to either a CD4 or a CD8 class. Log10-transformed breadth and depth values were compared by one-way ANOVA with Sidak's multiple comparisons tests. The source is immuneACCESS, and TCRdb retained only in-frame sequences with V and J called. Part of the clones is not carried over; for the studies checked, unresolved V genes explain less than half of this, and the remainder is unexplained. That table furnishes V, J and clone size, whereas the DNA furnished D and trimming. The sample contains roughly 140,000 clones, 75% to 95% of them found a single time. Together, the top ten hold less than 3.5% of the sample.

What the time point label conveys for this sample: about 28 days (+/-7) after the second vaccine dose. AZD1222 recipients given second doses at about 4 weeks or at about 12 weeks were pooled, since spike-specific TCR depth and breadth were not found to differ between the two schedules. The vaccinee samples were drawn from two UK trials, COV001 and COV002, one of which was a single-blind randomized controlled phase 2/3 trial testing AZD1222 (ChAdOx1 nCoV-19) in healthy adults. Trial participant PBMC samples were collected at day 0 and day 28 after the second dose for TCRbeta chain sequencing. This sequence was found in an adult who received the AZD1222 COVID-19 vaccine. The V and J segments used are TRBV15 and TRBJ1-5; there is no confident call for the D gene. Here the sequenced sample was peripheral blood, taken 28 days after the second AZD1222 dose. At the DNA level, the sequence is TGTGCCACCAGCATAAGTCACGGCGACCAGCCCCAGCATTTT. This yields the protein CATSISHGDQPQHF.